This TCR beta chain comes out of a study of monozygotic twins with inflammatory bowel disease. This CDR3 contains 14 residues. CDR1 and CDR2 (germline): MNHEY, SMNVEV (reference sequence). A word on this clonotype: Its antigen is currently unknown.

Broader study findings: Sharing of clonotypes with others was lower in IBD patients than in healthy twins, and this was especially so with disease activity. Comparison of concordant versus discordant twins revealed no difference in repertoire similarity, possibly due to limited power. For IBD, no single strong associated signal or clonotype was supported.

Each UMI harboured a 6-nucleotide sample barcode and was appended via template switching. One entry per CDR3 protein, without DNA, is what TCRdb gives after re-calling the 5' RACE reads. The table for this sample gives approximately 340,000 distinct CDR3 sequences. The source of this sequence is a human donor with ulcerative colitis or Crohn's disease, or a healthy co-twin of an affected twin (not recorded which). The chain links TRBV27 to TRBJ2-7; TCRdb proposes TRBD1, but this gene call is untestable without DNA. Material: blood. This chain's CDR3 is CASSFWDRGDEQYF.